A selection of T cell receptor beta chains follows, all from one sample in a study of T cell changes during pregnancy in multiple sclerosis. The data were produced by immunoSEQ multiplex PCR, yet TCRdb's version contains in-frame clones alone and is incomplete. The sample shows roughly 88,000 clones, about 92% of them seen only once. Sequencing was performed on peripheral blood, taken in the first trimester of pregnancy. The source of these receptors is a female donor with multiple sclerosis, enrolled in a pregnancy study. Each CDR3 is given with its conserved first and last residue. D genes are given only for firm matches. Part of the rows lack a size; the others show once, few, many or a class for expanded clones.

V gene: TRBV29-1; CDR3 length: 11; clone size: -; D gene: -; J gene: TRBJ1-2; CDR3 protein: CSQKGDDGYTF; CDR3 DNA: TGCAGCCAAAAAGGGGATGATGGCTACACCTTC
V gene: TRBV12-5; CDR3 length: 16; clone size: -; D gene: TRBD1; J gene: TRBJ2-1; CDR3 protein: CASGLVLGQGDNEQFF; CDR3 DNA: TGTGCTAGTGGTTTGGTACTAGGACAGGGGGACAATGAGCAGTTCTTC
V gene: TRBV7-2; CDR3 length: 14; clone size: -; D gene: TRBD2; J gene: TRBJ2-1; CDR3 protein: CASSEKRGRNEQFF; CDR3 DNA: TGTGCCAGCAGCGAGAAGCGGGGACGGAATGAGCAGTTCTTC
V gene: TRBV5-1; CDR3 length: 14; clone size: -; D gene: TRBD2; J gene: TRBJ2-7; CDR3 protein: CASGGSGATYEQYF; CDR3 DNA: TGCGCCAGCGGTGGAAGCGGGGCGACCTACGAGCAGTACTTC
V gene: TRBV6-1; CDR3 length: 13; clone size: -; D gene: TRBD1; J gene: TRBJ2-7; CDR3 protein: CASSRQGSYEQYF; CDR3 DNA: TGTGCCAGCAGTCGACAGGGGTCCTACGAGCAGTACTTC
V gene: TRBV28; CDR3 length: 16; clone size: -; D gene: TRBD2; J gene: TRBJ2-5; CDR3 protein: CASSPFGREGGETQYF; CDR3 DNA: TGTGCCAGCAGTCCCTTCGGGCGGGAGGGAGGAGAGACCCAGTACTTC
V gene: TRBV4-2; CDR3 length: 15; clone size: -; D gene: TRBD2; J gene: TRBJ2-3; CDR3 protein: CASSPRAGGRDTQYF; CDR3 DNA: TGTGCCAGCAGCCCTCGGGCGGGAGGACGGGATACGCAGTATTTT
V gene: TRBV5-1; CDR3 length: 12; clone size: -; D gene: -; J gene: TRBJ2-1; CDR3 protein: CASSASGREQFF; CDR3 DNA: TGCGCCAGCAGCGCCAGCGGTCGGGAGCAGTTCTTC
V gene: TRBV19; CDR3 length: 16; clone size: -; D gene: TRBD2; J gene: TRBJ2-3; CDR3 protein: CASSSLSGRGLNTQYF; CDR3 DNA: TGTGCCAGTAGTTCCCTTAGCGGGAGAGGCTTAAATACGCAGTATTTT
V gene: TRBV30; CDR3 length: 16; clone size: -; D gene: -; J gene: TRBJ2-7; CDR3 protein: CAWSQPARGVSYEQYF; CDR3 DNA: TGTGCCTGGAGCCAACCGGCACGGGGAGTATCCTACGAGCAGTACTTC
V gene: TRBV4-3; CDR3 length: 14; clone size: -; D gene: -; J gene: TRBJ1-2; CDR3 protein: CASSQEHRNYGYTF; CDR3 DNA: TGCGCCAGCAGCCAAGAGCACAGGAACTATGGCTACACCTTC
V gene: TRBV19; CDR3 length: 14; clone size: -; D gene: TRBD1; J gene: TRBJ1-2; CDR3 protein: CASSISPGGYGYTF; CDR3 DNA: TGTGCCAGTAGTATTAGTCCAGGGGGCTATGGCTACACCTTC
V gene: TRBV7-8; CDR3 length: 14; clone size: -; D gene: -; J gene: TRBJ2-7; CDR3 protein: CASSLTDGYYEQYF; CDR3 DNA: TGTGCCAGCAGCCTCACAGACGGATATTACGAGCAGTACTTC
V gene: TRBV6-5; CDR3 length: 13; clone size: -; D gene: TRBD1; J gene: TRBJ1-2; CDR3 protein: CASSETGGWGYTF; CDR3 DNA: TGTGCCAGCAGTGAGACAGGGGGCTGGGGCTACACCTTC
V gene: TRBV7-6; CDR3 length: 14; clone size: -; D gene: TRBD2; J gene: TRBJ2-1; CDR3 protein: CASSLALAGDEQFF; CDR3 DNA: TGTGCCAGCAGCTTAGCACTAGCGGGAGATGAGCAGTTCTTC
V gene: TRBV19; CDR3 length: 14; clone size: -; D gene: TRBD2; J gene: TRBJ2-7; CDR3 protein: CASSASGTWYEQYF; CDR3 DNA: TGTGCCAGTAGTGCGAGCGGGACCTGGTACGAGCAGTACTTC
V gene: TRBV28; CDR3 length: 16; clone size: -; D gene: -; J gene: TRBJ2-3; CDR3 protein: CASSGGYAAATDTQYF; CDR3 DNA: TGTGCCAGCAGTGGGGGGTATGCGGCAGCCACAGATACGCAGTATTTT
V gene: TRBV6-6; CDR3 length: 15; clone size: -; D gene: TRBD1; J gene: TRBJ2-7; CDR3 protein: CASRPGTGGFYEQYF; CDR3 DNA: TGTGCCAGCAGACCCGGGACAGGGGGCTTCTACGAGCAGTACTTC
V gene: TRBV5-5; CDR3 length: 13; clone size: few; D gene: -; J gene: TRBJ1-2; CDR3 protein: CASSPDFNYGYTF; CDR3 DNA: TGTGCCAGCAGCCCCGACTTTAACTATGGCTACACCTTC
V gene: TRBV7-2; CDR3 length: 16; clone size: once; D gene: -; J gene: TRBJ1-2; CDR3 protein: CASSLPGGGGQGGYTF; CDR3 DNA: TGTGCCAGCAGTTTACCGGGTGGGGGGGGGCAGGGTGGCTACACCTTC
V gene: TRBV9; CDR3 length: 19; clone size: -; D gene: TRBD1; J gene: TRBJ2-6; CDR3 protein: CASSARVGTGGTGANVLTF; CDR3 DNA: TGTGCCAGCAGCGCTCGAGTGGGGACAGGAGGGACTGGGGCCAACGTCCTGACTTTC
V gene: TRBV5-6; CDR3 length: 15; clone size: -; D gene: TRBD2; J gene: TRBJ2-1; CDR3 protein: CASSLVGGSRDEQFF; CDR3 DNA: TGTGCCAGCAGCTTGGTCGGGGGGAGTCGGGATGAGCAGTTCTTC
V gene: TRBV5-6; CDR3 length: 13; clone size: -; D gene: -; J gene: TRBJ2-7; CDR3 protein: CASSFRQGYEQYF; CDR3 DNA: TGTGCCAGCAGCTTTCGTCAGGGCTACGAGCAGTACTTC
V gene: TRBV10-3; CDR3 length: 15; clone size: -; D gene: TRBD1; J gene: TRBJ2-5; CDR3 protein: CAISEGQGPQETQYF; CDR3 DNA: TGTGCCATCAGTGAAGGACAGGGACCCCAAGAGACCCAGTACTTC
V gene: TRBV19; CDR3 length: 17; clone size: -; D gene: TRBD2; J gene: TRBJ2-5; CDR3 protein: CASSPSGLAGVSETQYF; CDR3 DNA: TGTGCCAGTAGCCCCAGCGGACTAGCGGGAGTTTCTGAGACCCAGTACTTC
V gene: TRBV27; CDR3 length: 17; clone size: -; D gene: TRBD1; J gene: TRBJ1-1; CDR3 protein: CASSLKGTGWKDTEAFF; CDR3 DNA: TGTGCCAGCAGCCTGAAGGGGACAGGGTGGAAGGACACTGAAGCTTTCTTT
V gene: TRBV10-3; CDR3 length: 17; clone size: -; D gene: TRBD2; J gene: TRBJ2-2; CDR3 protein: CAISESTSGRDTGELFF; CDR3 DNA: TGTGCCATCAGTGAGTCGACTAGCGGGAGGGACACCGGGGAGCTGTTTTTT
V gene: TRBV10-3; CDR3 length: 14; clone size: -; D gene: -; J gene: TRBJ1-2; CDR3 protein: CAISESGSGDGYTF; CDR3 DNA: TGTGCCATCAGTGAGTCGGGGTCGGGGGACGGCTACACCTTC
V gene: TRBV6-5; CDR3 length: 14; clone size: -; D gene: TRBD1; J gene: TRBJ1-2; CDR3 protein: CASSSRDRSPGYTF; CDR3 DNA: TGTGCCAGCAGTTCTCGGGACAGGTCCCCTGGCTACACCTTC
V gene: TRBV9; CDR3 length: 15; clone size: -; D gene: TRBD2; J gene: TRBJ2-5; CDR3 protein: CASSVASGSGETQYF; CDR3 DNA: TGTGCCAGCAGCGTAGCAAGCGGGAGTGGCGAGACCCAGTACTTC
V gene: TRBV27; CDR3 length: 13; clone size: -; D gene: -; J gene: TRBJ1-2; CDR3 protein: CASSPSSNYGYTF; CDR3 DNA: TGTGCCAGCAGTCCCTCGAGCAACTATGGCTACACCTTC
V gene: TRBV28; CDR3 length: 13; clone size: -; D gene: -; J gene: TRBJ2-5; CDR3 protein: CASGPRGEETQYF; CDR3 DNA: TGTGCCAGCGGCCCCAGGGGAGAGGAGACCCAGTACTTC
V gene: TRBV9; CDR3 length: 12; clone size: -; D gene: -; J gene: TRBJ2-7; CDR3 protein: CASSVGRGEQYF; CDR3 DNA: TGTGCCAGCAGCGTAGGGAGGGGCGAGCAGTACTTC
V gene: TRBV13; CDR3 length: 13; clone size: -; D gene: -; J gene: TRBJ2-1; CDR3 protein: CASSLGSYNEQFF; CDR3 DNA: TGTGCCAGCAGCTTAGGGAGCTACAATGAGCAGTTCTTC
V gene: TRBV19; CDR3 length: 15; clone size: -; D gene: -; J gene: TRBJ1-3; CDR3 protein: CASMHVRGSGNTIYF; CDR3 DNA: TGTGCCAGTATGCACGTCAGAGGTTCTGGAAACACCATATATTTT
V gene: TRBV5-1; CDR3 length: 14; clone size: -; D gene: -; J gene: TRBJ1-5; CDR3 protein: CASSLAGRGGPQHF; CDR3 DNA: TGCGCCAGCAGCTTGGCCGGCAGGGGCGGGCCCCAGCATTTT
V gene: TRBV10-2; CDR3 length: 14; clone size: -; D gene: TRBD2; J gene: TRBJ2-3; CDR3 protein: CASSVAGGPNTQYF; CDR3 DNA: TGCGCCAGCAGTGTAGCGGGAGGGCCAAATACGCAGTATTTT
V gene: TRBV19; CDR3 length: 13; clone size: -; D gene: TRBD1; J gene: TRBJ1-5; CDR3 protein: CASHDRETQPQHF; CDR3 DNA: TGTGCCTCCCACGACAGGGAAACTCAGCCCCAGCATTTT
V gene: TRBV5-4; CDR3 length: 12; clone size: -; D gene: -; J gene: TRBJ2-7; CDR3 protein: CASSSWGVEQYF; CDR3 DNA: TGTGCCAGCAGCTCCTGGGGGGTCGAGCAGTACTTC
V gene: TRBV6-1; CDR3 length: 15; clone size: -; D gene: -; J gene: TRBJ2-5; CDR3 protein: CASSGLDGSQETQYF; CDR3 DNA: TGTGCCAGCAGTGGGCTCGACGGGTCGCAAGAGACCCAGTACTTC
V gene: TRBV5-1; CDR3 length: 15; clone size: -; D gene: TRBD1; J gene: TRBJ2-7; CDR3 protein: CASSLGQGVLYEQYF; CDR3 DNA: TGCGCCAGCAGCTTGGGGCAGGGGGTCCTCTACGAGCAGTACTTC
V gene: TRBV5-5; CDR3 length: 15; clone size: -; D gene: -; J gene: TRBJ2-1; CDR3 protein: CASSLALDNGSGQFF; CDR3 DNA: TGTGCCAGCAGCTTGGCTCTCGATAACGGGAGTGGCCAGTTCTTC
V gene: TRBV6-5; CDR3 length: 16; clone size: -; D gene: -; J gene: TRBJ2-7; CDR3 protein: CASSFTYGGAYHEQYF; CDR3 DNA: TGTGCCAGCAGTTTCACCTACGGAGGGGCGTATCACGAGCAGTACTTC
V gene: TRBV11-3; CDR3 length: 12; clone size: -; D gene: -; J gene: TRBJ2-3; CDR3 protein: CASSPGGDTQYF; CDR3 DNA: TGTGCCAGCAGCCCAGGTGGGGATACGCAGTATTTT
V gene: TRBV19; CDR3 length: 15; clone size: -; D gene: TRBD1; J gene: TRBJ2-7; CDR3 protein: CASRQGQGKSYEQYF; CDR3 DNA: TGTGCCAGTAGACAGGGACAGGGGAAATCCTACGAGCAGTACTTC
V gene: TRBV5-1; CDR3 length: 18; clone size: -; D gene: TRBD2; J gene: TRBJ2-1; CDR3 protein: CASRGISLTSGAYNEQFF; CDR3 DNA: TGCGCCAGCAGGGGAATCAGCTTGACTAGCGGGGCCTACAATGAGCAGTTCTTC
V gene: TRBV6-1; CDR3 length: 15; clone size: -; D gene: -; J gene: TRBJ1-5; CDR3 protein: CASSEWASGNQPQHF; CDR3 DNA: TGTGCCAGCAGTGAATGGGCAAGTGGGAATCAGCCCCAGCATTTT
V gene: TRBV19; CDR3 length: 17; clone size: -; D gene: -; J gene: TRBJ2-7; CDR3 protein: CASSPSERAVGSYEQYF; CDR3 DNA: TGTGCCAGTAGTCCCTCTGAGCGAGCTGTGGGTTCCTACGAGCAGTACTTC
V gene: TRBV7-2; CDR3 length: 16; clone size: -; D gene: TRBD2; J gene: TRBJ2-5; CDR3 protein: CASNRRSGGRQETQYF; CDR3 DNA: TGTGCCAGCAATAGGAGGTCGGGAGGTAGACAAGAGACCCAGTACTTC
V gene: TRBV7-4; CDR3 length: 18; clone size: -; D gene: -; J gene: TRBJ1-3; CDR3 protein: CASSLITYNTYSGNTIYF; CDR3 DNA: TGTGCCAGCAGCTTAATAACCTATAATACCTACTCTGGAAACACCATATATTTT
V gene: TRBV7-9; CDR3 length: 15; clone size: -; D gene: -; J gene: TRBJ2-2; CDR3 protein: CASSWRQVNTGELFF; CDR3 DNA: TGTGCCAGCAGCTGGAGACAGGTGAACACCGGGGAGCTGTTTTTT
V gene: TRBV5-4; CDR3 length: 15; clone size: -; D gene: TRBD2; J gene: TRBJ2-7; CDR3 protein: CASSLSSTSGYEQYF; CDR3 DNA: TGTGCCAGCAGCTTATCGTCTACTAGCGGCTACGAGCAGTACTTC
V gene: TRBV4-2; CDR3 length: 14; clone size: -; D gene: TRBD1; J gene: TRBJ2-7; CDR3 protein: CASSPGQGSYEQYF; CDR3 DNA: TGTGCCAGCAGCCCCGGACAGGGGTCCTACGAGCAGTACTTC
V gene: TRBV11-3; CDR3 length: 18; clone size: -; D gene: TRBD2; J gene: TRBJ2-1; CDR3 protein: CASSLGTSGRASYNEQFF; CDR3 DNA: TGTGCCAGCAGCTTAGGGACTAGCGGGAGGGCCTCCTACAATGAGCAGTTCTTC
V gene: TRBV6-1; CDR3 length: 13; clone size: once; D gene: -; J gene: TRBJ1-2; CDR3 protein: CASSESPGGGYTF; CDR3 DNA: TGTGCCAGCAGTGAAAGTCCGGGTGGTGGCTACACCTTC
V gene: TRBV9; CDR3 length: 15; clone size: once; D gene: TRBD2; J gene: TRBJ2-1; CDR3 protein: CASSVELAGTGEQFF; CDR3 DNA: TGTGCCAGCAGCGTAGAGCTAGCGGGAACAGGTGAGCAGTTCTTC